These T cell receptor beta chains were read from a single sample in a study of cytomegalovirus exposure and HLA in healthy donors. Measured with immunoSEQ multiplex PCR; TCRdb has only the in-frame clones, and not every one. The repertoire holds roughly 97,000 clones, over 60% seen once, with roughly 6% in the top ten. The sample comprised PBMCs. The receptors shown here come from a man in his sixties in good health and CMV-seropositive. Each CDR3 is given with its conserved first and last residue. The D gene is left open where the match is weak. Part of the rows lack a size; the others show once, few, many or a class for expanded clones.

size	V	J	D	DNA	CDR3
-	TRBV11-2	TRBJ2-1	-	TGTGCCAGCAGCCTGTCCCAGGGGATGGGCAATGAGCAGTTCTTC	CASSLSQGMGNEQFF
-	TRBV4-1	TRBJ2-1	TRBD1	TGCGCCAGCAGCGGCGACAGGGGCTCCTACAATGAGCAGTTCTTC	CASSGDRGSYNEQFF
-	TRBV6-9	TRBJ2-5	TRBD2	TGTGCCAGCCGCGAGCCTAGCGGTCGGGAGACCCAGTACTTC	CASREPSGRETQYF
-	TRBV7-6	TRBJ2-7	TRBD2	TGTGCCAGCAGCTTAGGCGCTAGCGGGGTCTACGAGCAGTACTTC	CASSLGASGVYEQYF
-	TRBV10-3	TRBJ2-5	TRBD1	TGTGCCATCAGTCACAGGGGGACGGGAAAGGAGACCCAGTACTTC	CAISHRGTGKETQYF
-	TRBV2	TRBJ1-2	-	TGTGCCAGCAGTGAAGGACAGCATTATGGCTACACCTTC	CASSEGQHYGYTF
-	TRBV9	TRBJ2-7	-	TGTGCCAGCAGCTTACGACAGGATCCCTCCTACGAGCAGTACTTC	CASSLRQDPSYEQYF
-	TRBV27	TRBJ2-7	-	TGTGCCAGCAGTTTACAGGGTTTTAGTTCCTACGAGCAGTACTTC	CASSLQGFSSYEQYF
once	TRBV27	TRBJ1-4	-	TGTGCCAGCAGTTTTGGAGGTTCGGGAAAACTGTTTTTT	CASSFGGSGKLFF
-	TRBV10-3	TRBJ1-4	-	TGTGCCATTCAGGGTTCGGCTAATGAAAAACTGTTTTTT	CAIQGSANEKLFF
-	TRBV5-6	TRBJ2-7	-	TGTGCCAGCAGCCACGGGGGATTGGCCAACCCCCCCTACGAGCAGTACTTC	CASSHGGLANPPYEQYF
once	TRBV7-8	TRBJ2-5	-	TGTGCCAGCAGCTTACGCGGAGGCTTCACGGGGCAAGAGACCCAGTACTTC	CASSLRGGFTGQETQYF
-	TRBV9	TRBJ1-4	TRBD1	TGTGCCAGCAGCGCCGGGACAGGGGGTGAAAAACTGTTTTTT	CASSAGTGGEKLFF
-	TRBV7-9	TRBJ1-2	TRBD1	TGTGCCAGCAGCTTATCGGACAGGGAATTGGGGTTAGGTGGCTACACCTTC	CASSLSDRELGLGGYTF
-	TRBV28	TRBJ2-1	TRBD2	TGTGCCAGCAGTTTAGGGACTAGCGGGGGTACCAATGAGCAGTTCTTC	CASSLGTSGGTNEQFF
once	TRBV10-3	TRBJ2-2	-	TGTGCCATCAGTCAGGGGCGTGACACCGGGGAGCTGTTTTTT	CAISQGRDTGELFF
-	TRBV5-4	TRBJ1-2	-	TGTGCCAGCAGCTTGCCGAGAGCTAACTATGGCTACACCTTC	CASSLPRANYGYTF
-	TRBV7-2	TRBJ2-3	-	TGTGCCAGCAGCTTAGACGGCGGGGGCGCCCCCACAGATACGCAGTATTTT	CASSLDGGGAPTDTQYF
-	TRBV9	TRBJ2-6	-	TGTGCCAGCAGCGTAGGGGGAGCTGGGGCCAACGTCCTGACTTTC	CASSVGGAGANVLTF
-	TRBV27	TRBJ1-2	-	TGTGCCAGCAGCCCGTTAGGGGACTATGGCTACACCTTC	CASSPLGDYGYTF
-	TRBV7-8	TRBJ1-2	TRBD1	TGTGCCAGCAGCTTAGGGACAGGGAACTATGGCTACACCTTC	CASSLGTGNYGYTF
-	TRBV11-2	TRBJ2-3	-	TGTGCCAGCAGCTTCACACGCACAGATACGCAGTATTTT	CASSFTRTDTQYF
-	TRBV9	TRBJ2-1	TRBD1	TGTGCCAGCAGCTCGGGACAGGTTAGCTCCTGCAATGAGCAGTTCTTC	CASSSGQVSSCNEQFF
-	TRBV29-1	TRBJ2-7	TRBD2	TGCAGCGTTGAATACGGCGGGGGAAACGAGCAGTACTTC	CSVEYGGGNEQYF
-	TRBV10-3	TRBJ1-6	TRBD1	TGTGCCAACGGACAGGGGAACGATAATTCACCCCTCCACTTT	CANGQGNDNSPLHF
-	TRBV12-2	TRBJ1-6	-	TGTGCAAGTCGCCTCCGACAGGGAAGGTCACCCCTCCACTTT	CASRLRQGRSPLHF